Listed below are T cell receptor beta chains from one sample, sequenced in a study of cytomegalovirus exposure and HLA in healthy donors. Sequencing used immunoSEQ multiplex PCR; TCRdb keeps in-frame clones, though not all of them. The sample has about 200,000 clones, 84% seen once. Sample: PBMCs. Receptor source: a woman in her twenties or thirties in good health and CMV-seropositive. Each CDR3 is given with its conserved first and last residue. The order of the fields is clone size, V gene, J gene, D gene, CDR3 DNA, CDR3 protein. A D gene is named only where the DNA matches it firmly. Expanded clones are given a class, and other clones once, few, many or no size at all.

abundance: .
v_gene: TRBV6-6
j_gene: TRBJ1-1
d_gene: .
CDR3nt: TGTGCCAGCAGTCCGTCAGGGCCCAACACTGAAGCTTTCTTT
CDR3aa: CASSPSGPNTEAFF

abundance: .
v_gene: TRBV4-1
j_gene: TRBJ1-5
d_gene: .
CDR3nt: TGCGCCAGCAGCCTACACGAGGACATTAATCAGCCCCAGCATTTT
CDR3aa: CASSLHEDINQPQHF

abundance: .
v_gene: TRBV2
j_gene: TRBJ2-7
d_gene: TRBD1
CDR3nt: TGTGCCAGCTTCCGAGGGACAGATACCTACGAGCAGTACTTC
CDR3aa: CASFRGTDTYEQYF

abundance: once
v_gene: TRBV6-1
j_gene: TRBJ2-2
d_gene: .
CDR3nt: TGTGCCAGCAGTGAGACAGGTGCCACCGGGGAGCTGTTTTTT
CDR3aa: CASSETGATGELFF

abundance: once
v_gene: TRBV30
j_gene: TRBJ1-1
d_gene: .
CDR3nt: TGTGCCGGTTCGACGGGGAACACTGAAGCTTTCTTT
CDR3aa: CAGSTGNTEAFF

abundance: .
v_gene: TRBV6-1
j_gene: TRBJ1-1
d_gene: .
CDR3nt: TGTGCCACCTCGCTACGAGAGAACACTGAAGCTTTCTTT
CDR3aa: CATSLRENTEAFF

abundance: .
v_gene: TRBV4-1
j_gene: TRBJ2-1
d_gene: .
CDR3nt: TGCGCCAGCAGCCAAGAGGGAGGATGGGGCGGGAATGAGCAGTTCTTC
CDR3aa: CASSQEGGWGGNEQFF

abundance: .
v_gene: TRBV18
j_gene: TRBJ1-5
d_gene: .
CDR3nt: TGTGCCAGCTCACCCGGACTCTATAGCAATCAGCCCCAGCATTTT
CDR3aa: CASSPGLYSNQPQHF

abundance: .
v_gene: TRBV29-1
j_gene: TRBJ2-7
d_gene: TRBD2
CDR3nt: TGCAGCGTGTTGACTAGCGGAGTTTACGAGCAGTACTTC
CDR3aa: CSVLTSGVYEQYF

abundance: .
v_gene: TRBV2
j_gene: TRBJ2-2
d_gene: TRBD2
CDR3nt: TGTGCCAGCAGTTACTCTCTGAGGGGACTAGCGGGAGGAAACACCGGGGAGCTGTTTTTT
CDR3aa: CASSYSLRGLAGGNTGELFF

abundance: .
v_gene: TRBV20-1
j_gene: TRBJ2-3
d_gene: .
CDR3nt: TGCAGTGCTAGGCGCCAAGATACGCAGTATTTT
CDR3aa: CSARRQDTQYF

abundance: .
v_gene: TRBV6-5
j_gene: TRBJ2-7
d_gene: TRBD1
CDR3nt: TGTGCCAGCATCATACGGGCAGGGGGCTCCTACGAGCAGTACTTC
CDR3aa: CASIIRAGGSYEQYF

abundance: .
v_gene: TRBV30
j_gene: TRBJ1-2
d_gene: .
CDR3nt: TGTGCCTGGAGTGTTCGGGTTGGCTACACCTTC
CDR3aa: CAWSVRVGYTF

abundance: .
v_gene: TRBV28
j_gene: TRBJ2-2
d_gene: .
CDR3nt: TGTGCCACCCGGGGGAGCGGGGAGCTGTTTTTT
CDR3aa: CATRGSGELFF

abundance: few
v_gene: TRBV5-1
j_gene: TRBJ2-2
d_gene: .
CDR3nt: TGCGCCAGCAGCACGGGACTCCCTAACACCGGGGAGCTGTTTTTT
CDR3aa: CASSTGLPNTGELFF

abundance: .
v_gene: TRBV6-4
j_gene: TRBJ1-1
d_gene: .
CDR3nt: TGTGCCAGCAGTGCAGAGGGGAACACTGAAGCTTTCTTT
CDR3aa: CASSAEGNTEAFF

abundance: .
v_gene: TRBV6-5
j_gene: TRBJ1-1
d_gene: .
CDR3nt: TGTGCCAGCAGTTACTCGATAGCTCCGGGGAACACTGAAGCTTTCTTT
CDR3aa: CASSYSIAPGNTEAFF

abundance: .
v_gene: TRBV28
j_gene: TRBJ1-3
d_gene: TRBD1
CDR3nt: TGTGCCAGCCGCGGACAGGGCAAAGGAAACACCATATATTTT
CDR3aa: CASRGQGKGNTIYF

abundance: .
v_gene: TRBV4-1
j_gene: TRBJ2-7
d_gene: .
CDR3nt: TGCGCCAGCAGCCAGGGGTGGGGGGTGTCCTACGAGCAGTACTTC
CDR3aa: CASSQGWGVSYEQYF

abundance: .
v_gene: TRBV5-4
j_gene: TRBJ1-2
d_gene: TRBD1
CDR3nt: TGTGCCAGCAGCTCGCAGGGGGGAGGAGGAGAAGGCTACACCTTC
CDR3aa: CASSSQGGGGEGYTF

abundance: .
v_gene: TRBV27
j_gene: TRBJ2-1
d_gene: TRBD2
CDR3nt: TGTGCCAGCAGTTTAACCGCGGGAGGGCCTTGGGATGAGCAGTTCTTC
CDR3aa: CASSLTAGGPWDEQFF

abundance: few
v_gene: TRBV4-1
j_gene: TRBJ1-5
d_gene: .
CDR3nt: TGCGCCAGCAGCCAAGACAGGGTGTCGGATCAGCCCCAGCATTTT
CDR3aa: CASSQDRVSDQPQHF

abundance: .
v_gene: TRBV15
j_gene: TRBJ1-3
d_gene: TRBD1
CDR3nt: TGTGCCACCAGCAGAGATCGGACAGGAGGAAACACCATATATTTT
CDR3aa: CATSRDRTGGNTIYF

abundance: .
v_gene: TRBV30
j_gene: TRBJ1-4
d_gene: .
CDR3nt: TGTGCCTGGAGTGTACAGGATAATGAAAAACTGTTTTTT
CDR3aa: CAWSVQDNEKLFF

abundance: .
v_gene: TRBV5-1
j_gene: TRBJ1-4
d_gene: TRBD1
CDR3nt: TGCGCCAGCAGCTTAGTGACAGGGGGAGTAGGAAAACTGTTTTTT
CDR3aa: CASSLVTGGVGKLFF

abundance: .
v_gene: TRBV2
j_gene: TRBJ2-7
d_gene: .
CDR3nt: TGTGCCAGCAGTGCACAGGGTTATGAGCAGTACTTC
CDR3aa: CASSAQGYEQYF

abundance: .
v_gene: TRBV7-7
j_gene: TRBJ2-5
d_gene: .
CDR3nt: TGTGCTAGCAGCTTAGGGGGTAGCGGGGAGACCCAGTACTTC
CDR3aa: CASSLGGSGETQYF

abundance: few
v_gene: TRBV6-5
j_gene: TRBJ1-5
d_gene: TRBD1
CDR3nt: TGTGCCAGCAGTTACGGACAGGGGAAACAGCCCCAGCATTTT
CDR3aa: CASSYGQGKQPQHF

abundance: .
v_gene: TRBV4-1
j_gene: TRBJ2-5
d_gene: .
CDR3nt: TGCGCCAGCAGCCGAGGGTTTGGGCCCCAAGAGACCCAGTACTTC
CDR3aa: CASSRGFGPQETQYF

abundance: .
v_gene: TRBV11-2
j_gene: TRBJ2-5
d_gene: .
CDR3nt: TGTGCCAGCAGCTTTGGCCCAGAGACCCAGTACTTC
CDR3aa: CASSFGPETQYF

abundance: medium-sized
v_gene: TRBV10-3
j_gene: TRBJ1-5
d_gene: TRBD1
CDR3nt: TGTGCCATCAGACCGACAGGGGAAGGCAATCAGCCCCAGCATTTT
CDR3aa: CAIRPTGEGNQPQHF

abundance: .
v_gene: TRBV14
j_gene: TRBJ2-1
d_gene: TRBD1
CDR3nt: TGTGCCAGCAGCCCCATTCCGGGACAGGGGGCGAATGAGCAGTTCTTC
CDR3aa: CASSPIPGQGANEQFF

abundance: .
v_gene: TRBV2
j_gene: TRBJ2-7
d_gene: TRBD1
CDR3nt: TGTGCCAGCACCTTATGGGACAGGGGCTACGAGCAGTACTTC
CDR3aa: CASTLWDRGYEQYF

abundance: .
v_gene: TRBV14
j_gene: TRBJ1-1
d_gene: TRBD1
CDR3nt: TGTGCCAGCAGCCAAGACACGGGACAGGGTGAAGCTTTCTTT
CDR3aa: CASSQDTGQGEAFF

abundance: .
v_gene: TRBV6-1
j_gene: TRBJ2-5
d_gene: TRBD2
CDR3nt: TGTGCCGGTGCCCTAGCGGGATTCCAAGAGACCCAGTACTTC
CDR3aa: CAGALAGFQETQYF

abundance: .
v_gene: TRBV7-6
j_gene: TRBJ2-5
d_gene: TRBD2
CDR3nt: TGTGCCAGCAGCTTAGCAGGACTAGCGGAAGAGACCCAGTACTTC
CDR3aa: CASSLAGLAEETQYF

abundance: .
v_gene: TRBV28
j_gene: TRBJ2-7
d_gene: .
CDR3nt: TGTGCCAGCAGTTCTTACACAATATACGAGCAGTACTTC
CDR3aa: CASSSYTIYEQYF

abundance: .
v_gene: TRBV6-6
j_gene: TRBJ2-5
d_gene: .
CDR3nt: TGTGCCAGCAGTTACGAGGAGGAAGAGACCCAGTACTTC
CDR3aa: CASSYEEEETQYF

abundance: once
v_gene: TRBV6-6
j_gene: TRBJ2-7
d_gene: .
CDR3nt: TGTGCCGCCCGGGACTCCCGGGGGAGGGAGCAGTACTTC
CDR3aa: CAARDSRGREQYF

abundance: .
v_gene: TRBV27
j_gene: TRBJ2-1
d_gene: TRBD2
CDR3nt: TGTGCCAGCAGTCGAGCTAGCGGGAGCGGTGAGCAGTTCTTC
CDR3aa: CASSRASGSGEQFF

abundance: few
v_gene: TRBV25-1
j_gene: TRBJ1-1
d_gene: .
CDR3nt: TGTGCCAGCAGTGAATCTGCGGGCAGGACGAACACTGAAGCTTTCTTT
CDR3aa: CASSESAGRTNTEAFF

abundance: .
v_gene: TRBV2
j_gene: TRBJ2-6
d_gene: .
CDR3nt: TGTGCCAGCTCCCAATCTGGGGCCAACGTCCTGACTTTC
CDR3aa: CASSQSGANVLTF

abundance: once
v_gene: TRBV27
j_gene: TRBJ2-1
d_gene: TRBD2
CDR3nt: TGTGCCAGCAGCCTAGCGGGGCCCTACAATGAGCAGTTCTTC
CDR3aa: CASSLAGPYNEQFF

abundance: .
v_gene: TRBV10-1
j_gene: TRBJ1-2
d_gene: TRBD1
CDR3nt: TGCGCCAGCACTGCGGCACAGGGGGGGCCTGGCTACACCTTC
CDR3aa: CASTAAQGGPGYTF

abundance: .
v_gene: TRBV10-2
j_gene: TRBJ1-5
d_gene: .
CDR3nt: TGCGCCAGCAGTGAGCGGGGGGTCGGCTATCAGCCCCAGCATTTT
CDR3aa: CASSERGVGYQPQHF

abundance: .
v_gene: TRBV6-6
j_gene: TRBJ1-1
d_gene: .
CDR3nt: TGTGCCAGCAGTTACGAGACCCAGGGTACTGAAGCTTTCTTT
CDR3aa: CASSYETQGTEAFF

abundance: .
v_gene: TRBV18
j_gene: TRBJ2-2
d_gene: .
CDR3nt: TGTGCCAGCTCACCGAACAAGAACACCGGGGAGCTGTTTTTT
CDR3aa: CASSPNKNTGELFF

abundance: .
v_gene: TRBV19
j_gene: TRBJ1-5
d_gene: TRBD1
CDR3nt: TGTGCCAGTAGCGGACAGGTTGGCAATCAGCCCCAGCATTTT
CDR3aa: CASSGQVGNQPQHF

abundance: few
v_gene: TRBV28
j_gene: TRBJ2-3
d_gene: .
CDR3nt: TGTGCCAGCACCGCGCCGGGATCCCCCACAGATACGCAGTATTTT
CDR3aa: CASTAPGSPTDTQYF

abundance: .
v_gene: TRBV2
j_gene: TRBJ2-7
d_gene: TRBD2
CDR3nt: TGTGCCAGCTTTAGCGGGAGGAGCTCCTACGAGCAGTACTTC
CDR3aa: CASFSGRSSYEQYF

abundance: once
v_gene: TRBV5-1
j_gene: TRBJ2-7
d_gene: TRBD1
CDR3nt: TGCGCCAGCAGCGGGGGACAGGCCTTCGGGGAGCAGTACTTC
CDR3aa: CASSGGQAFGEQYF

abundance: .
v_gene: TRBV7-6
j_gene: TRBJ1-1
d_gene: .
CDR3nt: TGTGCCAGCAGCTTATATCTCAACACTGAAGCTTTCTTT
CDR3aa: CASSLYLNTEAFF

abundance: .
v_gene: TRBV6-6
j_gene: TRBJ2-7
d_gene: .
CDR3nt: TGTGCCAGCAGCCCGTGGGACAATCTAAGCGAGCAGTACTTC
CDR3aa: CASSPWDNLSEQYF

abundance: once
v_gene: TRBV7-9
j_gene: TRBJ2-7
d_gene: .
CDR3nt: TGTGCCAGCAGCATAGACGGGAGCTCCTACGAGCAGTACTTC
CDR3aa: CASSIDGSSYEQYF

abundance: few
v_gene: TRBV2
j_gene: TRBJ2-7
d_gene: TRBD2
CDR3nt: TGTGCCAGCAGCCTAGCGGGCGGCGAGCAGTACTTC
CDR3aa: CASSLAGGEQYF